A selection of T cell receptor beta chains follows, all from one sample in a study of blood T cell repertoires in COVID-19. Generated by immunoSEQ multiplex PCR, the TCRdb table keeps only in-frame clones and is missing some. The data contain 150,000 to 200,000 clones, 85% to 90% of them singletons. The sequenced sample consisted of PBMCs or T cells enriched from blood (not recorded which). The receptors come from a woman aged 45-60 years who had recovered from COVID-19. Both conserved end residues are part of each CDR3. Expanded clones get a size class; other rows say once, few or many, or leave the size out.

clone size: -; V gene: TRBV19; CDR3 protein: CASSISRGTLNSPLHF
clone size: once; V gene: TRBV6-2/TRBV6-3; CDR3 protein: CASSGSDNQPQHF
clone size: -; V gene: TRBV7-9; CDR3 protein: CASSPRGQYEQFF
clone size: -; V gene: TRBV12-3/TRBV12-4; CDR3 protein: CASSLGLAETQYF
clone size: -; V gene: TRBV18; CDR3 protein: CASSPGTFSYEQYF
clone size: -; V gene: TRBV27; CDR3 protein: CASSARNRVQGGYTF
clone size: -; V gene: TRBV7-7; CDR3 protein: CASSFQEGTETQYF
clone size: -; V gene: TRBV5-8; CDR3 protein: CASSLPRQGGNYGYTF
clone size: -; V gene: TRBV19; CDR3 protein: CASSIAPRGSNYGYTF
clone size: -; V gene: TRBV27; CDR3 protein: CASSPLSAGSADTQYF
clone size: once; V gene: TRBV6-4; CDR3 protein: CASSDSLNRNEQFF
clone size: -; V gene: TRBV7-3; CDR3 protein: CASSSQGNTEAFF
clone size: -; V gene: TRBV7-9; CDR3 protein: CASSLPSTDTQYF
clone size: -; V gene: TRBV30; CDR3 protein: CAWSPGRGLNTEAFF
clone size: once; V gene: TRBV4-1; CDR3 protein: CASSQDPDVSVNEQFF
clone size: -; V gene: TRBV9; CDR3 protein: CASSVVGDGNTEAFF
clone size: -; V gene: TRBV7-8; CDR3 protein: CASSLGLAGGSNTGELFF
clone size: -; V gene: TRBV6-1; CDR3 protein: CASGTIGYTF
clone size: -; V gene: TRBV5-1; CDR3 protein: CASSFGQRLSGANVLTF
clone size: -; V gene: TRBV11-3; CDR3 protein: CASSLAGGHEQYF
clone size: -; V gene: TRBV11-2; CDR3 protein: CASSSSANYGYTF
clone size: -; V gene: TRBV10-3; CDR3 protein: CAISWEEDHGYTF
clone size: -; V gene: TRBV5-3; CDR3 protein: CARGGKDCSGYGYTF
clone size: once; V gene: TRBV9; CDR3 protein: CASSVKGGQGEAFF
clone size: -; V gene: TRBV2; CDR3 protein: CASRRGYEQYF
clone size: -; V gene: TRBV5-1; CDR3 protein: CASSLTPTSGGSETQYF
clone size: -; V gene: TRBV6-2/TRBV6-3; CDR3 protein: CASSYSLLAGWEAKNIQYF
clone size: few; V gene: TRBV5-1; CDR3 protein: CASSLNSHEAFF
clone size: -; V gene: TRBV18; CDR3 protein: CASSTQTGGANEQFF
clone size: -; V gene: TRBV5-5; CDR3 protein: CASRADRGPEAFF
clone size: -; V gene: TRBV6-2/TRBV6-3; CDR3 protein: CASNPGGGGSPLHF
clone size: -; V gene: TRBV12-3/TRBV12-4; CDR3 protein: CASSSTRGTEAFF
clone size: -; V gene: TRBV5-4; CDR3 protein: CASSPLAGGRNTGELFF
clone size: -; V gene: TRBV3-1/TRBV3-2; CDR3 protein: CASSQAAFSGVETQYF
clone size: -; V gene: TRBV11-1; CDR3 protein: CASSPTSGGAGDTQYF
clone size: once; V gene: TRBV5-4; CDR3 protein: CASSGPGQSAEAFF
clone size: once; V gene: TRBV19; CDR3 protein: CASKGSGQGEEELFF
clone size: -; V gene: TRBV4-3; CDR3 protein: CASSREGRAEAFF
clone size: -; V gene: TRBV5-6; CDR3 protein: CASSFPGQGVYGYTF
clone size: -; V gene: TRBV19; CDR3 protein: CASSIDPTGYQETQYF
clone size: -; V gene: TRBV4-3; CDR3 protein: CASSQDLSGGARELFF
clone size: few; V gene: TRBV4-2; CDR3 protein: CASSQSLHPRLAENYEQYF
clone size: once; V gene: TRBV25-1; CDR3 protein: CASSGGTAVYTEAFF
clone size: -; V gene: TRBV9; CDR3 protein: CASSLLAGVTDTQYF
clone size: -; V gene: TRBV5-6; CDR3 protein: CASSLAAGTQHF
clone size: once; V gene: TRBV7-2; CDR3 protein: CASSYVRTDGANVLTF
clone size: -; V gene: TRBV5-4; CDR3 protein: CASSPPGRPEMNTEAFF
clone size: -; V gene: TRBV5-4; CDR3 protein: CASSSQTSGGLDTQYF
clone size: -; V gene: TRBV18; CDR3 protein: CASSPDRGSGEKLFF
clone size: many; V gene: TRBV3-1/TRBV3-2; CDR3 protein: CASSQGRQLNQPQHF
clone size: -; V gene: TRBV5-6; CDR3 protein: CASRTGYRTGSGNYGYTF
clone size: -; V gene: TRBV15; CDR3 protein: CATERSGGAGETQYF
clone size: -; V gene: TRBV10-3; CDR3 protein: CAIRTGQGAGELFF
clone size: -; V gene: TRBV5-1; CDR3 protein: CASSLGTSGADTQYF
clone size: -; V gene: TRBV30; CDR3 protein: CAWTSGGPSGANVLTF
clone size: -; V gene: TRBV7-8; CDR3 protein: CASSRVGAGSANEKLFF
clone size: -; V gene: TRBV10-3; CDR3 protein: CATRQGPKNIQYF
clone size: -; V gene: TRBV2; CDR3 protein: CASSRLTGPGETQYF
clone size: once; V gene: TRBV27; CDR3 protein: CASRDRSSYEQYF
clone size: -; V gene: TRBV2; CDR3 protein: CASSPGLAGDTQYF